Following are 13 T cell receptor beta chains from one sample sequenced in a study of blood T cell repertoires in COVID-19. Sequencing used immunoSEQ multiplex PCR; TCRdb keeps in-frame clones, though not all of them. The sample lists under 250,000 clones; roughly 86% were seen once. Source material: PBMCs or T cells enriched from blood (not recorded which). These receptors came from a woman aged 30 to 39 with acute COVID-19.

The rearrangement links TRBV14 to TRBJ1-6, with 8 bases identical to TRBD1. There are 13 residues in the CDR3. Germline V CDR1 and CDR2: SGHDN, FVKESK. V lost 5 bases, J lost 10 bases, and 4 bases stayed unmatched. CDR3 sequence reads: CASSGQGWSPLHF. CDR3 coding DNA: TGTGCCAGCAGCGGACAGGGTTGGTCACCCCTCCACTTT.

A few counts support this clone. The rearrangement joins TRBV15 to TRBJ1-1, with 8 bases that match TRBD1. CDR3 size: 16 residues. Germline values: CDR1 LNHNV, CDR2 YYDKDF (reference sequence). V lost 0 bases to trimming and J lost 1 base; unmatched junction nucleotides: 4. CDR3 in amino acids: CATSRDLGTGNTEAFF. CDR3 sequence (DNA): TGTGCCACCAGCAGAGACCTTGGGACAGGGAACACTGAAGCTTTCTTT.

V is TRBV5-1 and J is TRBJ2-2; 12 bases are shared with TRBD1. This CDR3 comprises 15 residues. The V gene end was trimmed by 4 bases and the J gene end by 6 bases; junction bases not matched to a gene: 4. In germline, CDR1 is SGHRS, CDR2 YFSETQ. The CDR3 reads CASSRDRGLPGELFF. The CDR3 DNA follows: TGCGCCAGCAGCAGGGACAGGGGGCTACCCGGGGAGCTGTTTTTT.

The chain couples TRBV10-3 to TRBJ2-6; the match to TRBD1 covers 7 bases. This CDR3 contains 17 residues. The V gene end was trimmed by 4 bases and the J gene end by 3 bases; junction bases not matched to a gene: 9. Germline V gives CDR1 ENHRY, CDR2 SYGVKD. CDR3 coding DNA: TGTGCCATCAGTGTCCTAAGACAGGGTCTTGGGGCCAACGTCCTGACTTTC. Its translation is CAISVLRQGLGANVLTF.

This clone was counted a few times. The chain has TRBV3-1 (or the pseudogene TRBV3-2) and TRBJ1-1; D is undetermined. The CDR3 length is 16 residues. The V gene lost 3 bases and the J gene lost 2 bases, with 16 bases spanning the gap. Per the germline V gene, CDR1 is LGHDT and CDR2 is YNNKEL (reference sequence). As DNA, the CDR3 is TGTGCCAGCAGCCAGATGGCCGGGGTGTCAAACACTGAAGCTTTCTTT. Its protein is CASSQMAGVSNTEAFF.

The V gene is TRBV3-1 (or the pseudogene TRBV3-2), the J gene TRBJ2-3; D might be TRBD2 (5 bases). CDR3 length: 15 amino acids. Looked up from germline, CDR1 is LGHDT and CDR2 is YNNKEL (reference sequence). Trimming removed 5 bases at V and 4 bases at J, with 16 bases between. CDR3 sequence reads: CASSTEDLGADTQYF. The DNA of the CDR3 is TGTGCCAGCAGCACCGAGGACTTAGGAGCAGATACGCAGTATTTT.

J is TRBJ1-2 and V is TRBV14, with D tentatively TRBD1 (5 bases). The CDR3 contains 12 residues. Trimming took 4 bases from V and 4 from J, leaving 7 bases between them. Germline lookup yields CDR1 SGHDN and CDR2 FVKESK. The CDR3 spells CASSPGGYGYTF. In nucleotides, the CDR3 is TGTGCCAGCAGCCCCGGGGGCTATGGCTACACCTTC.

V is TRBV9 and J is TRBJ1-4, with D possibly being TRBD1 (6 bases). Germline assignment: CDR1 SGDLS and CDR2 YYNGEE. The CDR3 runs to 15 residues. V lost 2 bases, J lost 7 bases, and 15 bases lay in between. The CDR3 loop reads CASSVTGGPFEKLFF. For the CDR3, the DNA is TGTGCCAGCAGCGTCACCGGGGGGCCCTTTGAAAAACTGTTTTTT.

This rearrangement joins TRBV7-9 to TRBJ1-6; D unresolved. Germline V gene sequence: CDR1 SEHNR, CDR2 FQNEAQ (reference sequence). CDR3 length equals 15 residues. The V end was cut by 1 base, the J end by 10 bases, with 14 bases between. This CDR3 reads CASSLGRLGGSPLHF. The CDR3 nucleotides are TGTGCCAGCAGCTTAGGTCGACTCGGTGGCTCACCCCTCCACTTT. Filled out from reference TRBV7-9 and TRBJ1-6, the complete variable domain reads DTGVSQNPRHKITKRGQNVTFRCDPISEHNRLYWYRQTLGQGPEFLTYFQNEAQLEKSRLLSDRFSAERPKGSFSTLEIQRTEQGDSAMYLCASSLGRLGGSPLHFGNGTRLTVT.

V and J are TRBV18 and TRBJ1-1; D is undetermined. With 2 bases removed from V and 7 bases from J, the gap between germline ends came to 8 bases. This CDR3 has 12 residues. Germline V gives CDR1 KGHSH, CDR2 LQKENI. The CDR3 sequence is CASSPGLGEAFF. For the CDR3, the DNA is TGTGCCAGCTCACCAGGGCTGGGTGAAGCTTTCTTT.

CDR3 DNA sequence: TGTGCCAGTAGTATGGGAGAGAACTATGGCTACACCTTC. Its translation is CASSMGENYGYTF. This sequence joins TRBV19 and TRBJ1-2; D gene uncertain. Trimming cost V 3 bases and J 2 bases, with 7 bases left between them. The CDR3 is 13 amino acids. Germline loops: CDR1 LNHDA, CDR2 SQIVND (reference sequence).

The V gene is TRBV9, the J gene TRBJ1-6; no reliable D call. This CDR3 has 14 amino acids. The V and J ends lost 7 bases and 9 bases respectively, with 17 bases between them. Looked up from germline, CDR1 is SGDLS and CDR2 is YYNGEE. The CDR3: CASGEGLLISPLHF. The DNA of the CDR3 is TGTGCCAGCGGGGAGGGTTTATTAATTTCACCCCTCCACTTT.

DNA for the CDR3: TGTGCCAGCAGCTTCCGGGGGGCCTCTGAAGCTTTCTTT. Translating gives CASSFRGASEAFF. The chain uses TRBV5-4 and TRBJ1-1, with D perhaps matching TRBD1 (6 bases). Looked up from germline, CDR1 is SGHNT and CDR2 is YYREEE (reference sequence). Trimming pared 2 bases from V and 6 bases from J, leaving 11 bases between. The CDR3 has 13 amino acids.